This T cell receptor beta chain comes out of a study of cytomegalovirus exposure and HLA in healthy donors. Study-wide results and limits: Common viral pathogens were later found to be apparently linked to several of the most significant clusters. A later analysis associated some 16,000 TCR beta sequences with HLA alleles at a 0.05 false discovery rate. Some highly shared sequence variants likely arose as a pipeline artifact.

About this clone: The antigen is not known.

Vbeta (60) and Jbeta (13) primers were used in the PCR. In the authors' methods: Per a later analysis, the number of unique TCR beta chains was some 80 million, of which around 9.9 million were shared. Clones were sequenced by immunoSEQ multiplex PCR, and TCRdb holds only the in-frame ones, with some missing. The V and J calls and clone size were taken over from that table, and D and trimming were inferred from the DNA. The table has about 190,000 clones, roughly four fifths seen once; the top ten hold around 2.2%. With 5 bases removed from V and 5 bases from J, the gap between germline ends came to 15 bases. Germline CDR1 SGHDN, CDR2 FVKESK. There are 14 residues in the CDR3.

The chain employs TRBV14 and TRBJ2-5; tentative D call: TRBD1 (7 bases). The sample consisted of PBMCs. This TCR was recovered from a woman aged 25 to 39 in good health and CMV-seropositive. CDR3 in DNA: TGTGCCAGCAGCAGACTAGGGGGCGCGGAGACCCAGTACTTC. This translates into CASSRLGGAETQYF.